The source of this T cell receptor beta chain is a study of T cell responses to AZD1222 COVID-19 vaccine. As for the study in general: Some second doses came at about 4 weeks and others at about 12 weeks; these were pooled. Study-level findings and limits: Clonal diversity may have been underestimated in mostly white British donors. Just 5 to 7 AZD1222 recipients were seropositive at baseline.

J was trimmed by 0 bases and V by 5 bases; bases with no gene match: 5. CDR3 length: 17 residues. The germline V gene has CDR1 MNHEY and CDR2 SMNVEV (reference sequence). The data were produced by immunoSEQ multiplex PCR, yet TCRdb's version contains in-frame clones alone and is incomplete. The data hold 150,000 to 200,000 clones, with about 92% observed a single time. A word on this clone: Its cognate antigen is unknown.

V is TRBV27 and J is TRBJ1-6; 9 nucleotides align to TRBD1. The starting material was peripheral blood, obtained on day 0 of AZD1222 vaccination. The TCR comes from an adult in good health. As DNA, the CDR3 is TGTGCCAGCAGTCTAGGACAGGGGAGCTCCTATAATTCACCCCTCCACTTT. This codes for CASSLGQGSSYNSPLHF.